The T cell receptor (beta chain) described here comes from a study of T cell changes during pregnancy in multiple sclerosis. The CDR3 is 14 residues long. The V gene end was trimmed by 7 bases and the J gene end by 4 bases; junction bases not matched to a gene: 10. Germline V lookup: CDR1 SGHRS, CDR2 YFSETQ. Repertoires were generated with immunoSEQ multiplex PCR, while TCRdb's copy carries only in-frame clones and drops some. The table includes some 70,000 clones, around 90% detected once. Sequenced material: peripheral blood, taken in the second trimester of pregnancy. The chain is built from TRBV5-1 and TRBJ1-1, with 7 bases lining up with TRBD1. The clonotype originates from a female donor in good health, enrolled as a control in a pregnancy study. DNA for the CDR3: TGCGCCAGCGTACAGGGGCGAGGGAGCACTGAAGCTTTCTTT. Its translation is CASVQGRGSTEAFF.